This T cell receptor beta chain was captured in a study of control samples from healthy donors and cancer patients. The CDR3 has 11 amino acids. Looked up from germline, CDR1 is DFQATT and CDR2 is SNEGSKA (reference sequence). V was shortened by 4 bases and J by 1 base, with 4 bases between the two germline ends. Assay used: immunoSEQ multiplex PCR; TCRdb lists only in-frame clones, some missing. Of some 150,000 clones in the sample, 80% to 95% were seen once. This chain connects TRBV20-1 to TRBJ1-1; no clear D gene. The TCR comes from a man in his thirties or forties in good health. The sample consisted of blood. The CDR3, as DNA: TGCAGTGCTATATGGAACACTGAAGCTTTCTTT. This sequence encodes CSAIWNTEAFF.